What follows are 13 T cell receptor beta chains derived from one specimen sequenced in a study of CXCR3-negative and CXCR3-positive naive CD8 T cells. All TRB cDNA libraries came from 5' RACE performed with UMI labels. Using the 5' RACE reads, TCRdb records one entry per CDR3 protein without DNA. The repertoire table contains 5,800 or so distinct CDR3 sequences. Sample: naive CXCR3- CD8+ T cells from blood. Documented subset: CD45RO-CCR7+CD27+CD95- naive CD8+ T cells lacking CXCR3 (TNR3-). The receptors were sampled from a human donor in good health. Some clones in this sample may be carry-over from other donors' samples.

This clonotype is deemed medium-sized (0.01 to 0.1%) by its frequency. The chain uses TRBV2 and TRBJ2-7; checking the TCRdb D call of TRBD1 is not possible without DNA. CDR1 is SNHLY, CDR2 FYNNEI, per germline. The CDR3 spans 15 residues. CDR3 residues: CASSDPGTGSYEQYF.

The chain has TRBV7-2 and TRBJ2-6. Germline CDR1 SGHTA, CDR2 FQGNSA. This CDR3 is built from 16 residues. CDR3 residues: CASSLQAFSGANVLTF.

This clonotype is deemed medium-sized by its frequency. V gene TRBV28 combines with J gene TRBJ2-7; TCRdb returns TRBD1, unconfirmable since there is no DNA. The CDR3 is 14 amino acids. Germline-derived CDR1 and CDR2 are MDHEN and SYDVKM. CDR3 sequence: CASTHAAGQHEQYF.

This clonotype is labeled medium-sized based on frequency. The chain is built from TRBV3-1 and TRBJ1-4; TCRdb designates TRBD1, a call that cannot be tested without DNA. This CDR3 comprises 16 residues. Germline CDR1 and CDR2: LGHDT and YNNKEL (reference sequence). The chain's CDR3 is CASSQLGPAQGEKLFF.

This clonotype is medium-sized (0.01 to 0.1%) by frequency. The chain recombines TRBV7-8 with TRBJ2-2; checking the TCRdb D call of TRBD2 is not possible without DNA. Germline lookup yields CDR1 SGHVS and CDR2 FQNEAQ. This CDR3 has 17 residues. This CDR3 is CASRKKGLAGFVGELFF.

This rearrangement joins TRBV12-3 or TRBV12-4 to TRBJ2-5. There are 12 residues in the CDR3. CDR3: CASSATQETQYF.

This chain links TRBV7-2 with TRBJ2-1; TCRdb proposes TRBD2, but this gene call is untestable without DNA. The germline CDR1 and CDR2 sequences are SGHTA and FQGNSA. This CDR3 has 16 residues. The CDR3 spells CASSPGPTAPFNEQFF.

The chain uses TRBV27 and TRBJ2-7; TCRdb's assignment of TRBD1 cannot be checked, as there is no DNA. This CDR3 contains 13 residues. CDR1 and CDR2 from the germline V gene are MNHEY and SMNVEV (reference sequence). CDR3 protein: CASTRLGGNEQYF.

The chain combines TRBV29-1 with TRBJ2-1; lacking DNA, the TRBD2 call made by TCRdb goes unchecked. The CDR3 covers 14 residues. Germline V gene lookup returns CDR1 SQVTM and CDR2 ANQGSEA. The CDR3 region is CSGRAGVSYNEQFF.

By frequency, this clonotype registers medium-sized. The V call is TRBV19, the J call TRBJ2-1. In germline, CDR1 is LNHDA, CDR2 SQIVND (reference sequence). This CDR3 has 11 residues. The CDR3 sequence: CASHDNNEQFF. The full variable domain, in which reference TRBV19 and TRBJ2-1 provide the parts outside the CDR3, is DGGITQSPKYLFRKEGQNVTLSCEQNLNHDAMYWYRQDPGQGLRLIYYSQIVNDFQKGDIAEGYSVSREKKESFPLTVTSAQKNPTAFYLCASHDNNEQFFGPGTRLTVL.

The chain uses TRBV29-1 and TRBJ2-1; TCRdb indicates TRBD1, and absent DNA this call remains unverified. Per the germline V gene, CDR1 is SQVTM and CDR2 is ANQGSEA. This CDR3 is built from 13 residues. CDR3: CSVVRTDYNEQFF.

This chain joins TRBV5-5 and TRBJ1-5; the TCRdb call, TRBD1, lacks DNA for checking. Germline V gives CDR1 SGHKS, CDR2 YYEKEE (reference sequence). The CDR3 extends over 16 amino acids. This CDR3 is CASSLAGFRGNQPQHF.

CDR3 loop: CASSSYRGPGDTEAFF. The V and J genes are TRBV11-3 and TRBJ1-1; TCRdb proposes TRBD1, but this gene call is untestable without DNA. Per germline, CDR1 SGHNT and CDR2 YENEEA. This CDR3 spans 16 amino acids. Complete variable domain (other parts from reference TRBV11-3 and TRBJ1-1): EAGVVQSPRYKIIEKKQPVAFWCNPISGHNTLYWYLQNLGQGPELLIRYENEEAVDDSQLPKDRFSAERLKGVDSTLKIQPAELGDSAVYLCASSSYRGPGDTEAFFGQGTRLTVV.